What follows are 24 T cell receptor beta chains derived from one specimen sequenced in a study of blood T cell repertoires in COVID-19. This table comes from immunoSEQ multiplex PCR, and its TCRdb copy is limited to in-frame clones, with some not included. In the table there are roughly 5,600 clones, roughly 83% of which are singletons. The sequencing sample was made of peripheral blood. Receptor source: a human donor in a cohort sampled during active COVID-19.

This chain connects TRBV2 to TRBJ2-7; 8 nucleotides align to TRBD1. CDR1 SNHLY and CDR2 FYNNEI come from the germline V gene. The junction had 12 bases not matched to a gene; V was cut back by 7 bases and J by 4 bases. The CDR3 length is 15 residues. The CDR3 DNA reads TGTGCCAGCATTGCGCAGGGGGCTGGTCGGTACGAGCAGTACTTC. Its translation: CASIAQGAGRYEQYF.

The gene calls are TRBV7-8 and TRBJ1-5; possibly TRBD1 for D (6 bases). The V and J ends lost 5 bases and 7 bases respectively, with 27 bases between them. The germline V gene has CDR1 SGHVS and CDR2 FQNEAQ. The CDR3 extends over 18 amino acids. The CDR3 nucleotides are TGTGCCAGCAGCCCCAAACCTGGTGGTCGGACAGCAAAGCAGCCCCAGCATTTT. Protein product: CASSPKPGGRTAKQPQHF.

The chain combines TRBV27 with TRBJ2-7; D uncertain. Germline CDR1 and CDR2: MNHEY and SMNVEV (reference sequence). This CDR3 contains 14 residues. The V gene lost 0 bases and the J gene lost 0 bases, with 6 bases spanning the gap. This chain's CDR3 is CASSLSSTSYEQYF. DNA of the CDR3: TGTGCCAGCAGTTTATCGTCTACCTCCTACGAGCAGTACTTC.

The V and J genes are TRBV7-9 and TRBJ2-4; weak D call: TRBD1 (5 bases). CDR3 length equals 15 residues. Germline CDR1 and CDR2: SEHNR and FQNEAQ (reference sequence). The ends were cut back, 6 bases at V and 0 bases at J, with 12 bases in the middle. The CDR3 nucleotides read TGTGCCAGCAGTCCAGGGCAGCTAGCCAAAAACATTCAGTACTTC. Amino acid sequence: CASSPGQLAKNIQYF.

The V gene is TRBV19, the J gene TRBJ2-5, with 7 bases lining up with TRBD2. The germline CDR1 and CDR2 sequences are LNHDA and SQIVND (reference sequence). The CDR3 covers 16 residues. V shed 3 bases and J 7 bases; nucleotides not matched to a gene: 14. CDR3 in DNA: TGTGCCAGTAGTATGGGCGGGAGCCTTAAGTCGGGGACCCAGTACTTC. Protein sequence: CASSMGGSLKSGTQYF.

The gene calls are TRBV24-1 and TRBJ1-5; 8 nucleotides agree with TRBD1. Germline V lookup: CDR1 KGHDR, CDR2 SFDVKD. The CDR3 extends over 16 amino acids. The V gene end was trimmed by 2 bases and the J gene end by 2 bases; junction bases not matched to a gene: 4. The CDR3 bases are TGTGCCACCAGTGATTCCGGGACAGGAGGCAATCAGCCCCAGCATTTT. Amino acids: CATSDSGTGGNQPQHF.

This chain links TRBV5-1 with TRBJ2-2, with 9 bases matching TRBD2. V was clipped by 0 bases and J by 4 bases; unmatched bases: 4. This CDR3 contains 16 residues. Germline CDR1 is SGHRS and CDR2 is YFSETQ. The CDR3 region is CASSLGVAGATGELFF. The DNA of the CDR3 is TGCGCCAGCAGCTTGGGGGTAGCGGGAGCCACCGGGGAGCTGTTTTTT.

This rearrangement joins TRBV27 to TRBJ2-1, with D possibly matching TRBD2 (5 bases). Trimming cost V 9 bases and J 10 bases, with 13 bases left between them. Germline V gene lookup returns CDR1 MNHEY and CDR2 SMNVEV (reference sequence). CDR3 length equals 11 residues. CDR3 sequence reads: CARLGTNEQFF. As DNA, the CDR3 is TGTGCCAGACTAGGAACTAACGAGCAGTTCTTC.

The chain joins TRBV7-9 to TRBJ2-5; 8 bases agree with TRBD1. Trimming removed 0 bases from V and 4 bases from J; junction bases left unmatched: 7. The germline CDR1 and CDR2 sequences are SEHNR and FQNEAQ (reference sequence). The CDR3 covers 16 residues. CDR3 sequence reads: CASSLAPLDRAETQYF. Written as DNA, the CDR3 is TGTGCCAGCAGCTTAGCCCCATTGGACAGGGCAGAGACCCAGTACTTC. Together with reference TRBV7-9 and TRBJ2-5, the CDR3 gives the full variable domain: DTGVSQNPRHKITKRGQNVTFRCDPISEHNRLYWYRQTLGQGPEFLTYFQNEAQLEKSRLLSDRFSAERPKGSFSTLEIQRTEQGDSAMYLCASSLAPLDRAETQYFGPGTRLLVL.

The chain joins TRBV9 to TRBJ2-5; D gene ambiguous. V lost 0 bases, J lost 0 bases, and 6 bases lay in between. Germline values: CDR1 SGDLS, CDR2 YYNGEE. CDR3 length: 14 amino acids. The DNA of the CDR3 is TGTGCCAGCAGCGTAGGGAGCTACCAAGAGACCCAGTACTTC. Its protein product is CASSVGSYQETQYF.

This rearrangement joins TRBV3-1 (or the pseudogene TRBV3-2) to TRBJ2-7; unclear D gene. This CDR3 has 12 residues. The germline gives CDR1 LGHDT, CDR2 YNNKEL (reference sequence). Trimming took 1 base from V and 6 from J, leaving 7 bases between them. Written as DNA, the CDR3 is TGTGCCAGCAGCCAAGTAGCCAGCGAGCAGTACTTC. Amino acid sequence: CASSQVASEQYF.

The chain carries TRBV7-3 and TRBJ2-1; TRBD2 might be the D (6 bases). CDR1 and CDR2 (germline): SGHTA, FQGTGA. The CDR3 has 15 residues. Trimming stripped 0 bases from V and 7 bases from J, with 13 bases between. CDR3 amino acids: CASSLTWSGRNEQFF. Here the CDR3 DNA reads TGTGCCAGCAGCTTAACGTGGTCCGGGAGAAATGAGCAGTTCTTC. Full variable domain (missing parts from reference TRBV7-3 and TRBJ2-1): GAGVSQTPSNKVTEKGKYVELRCDPISGHTALYWYRQSLGQGPEFLIYFQGTGAADDSGLPNDRFFAVRPEGSVSTLKIQRTERGDSAVYLCASSLTWSGRNEQFFGPGTRLTVL.

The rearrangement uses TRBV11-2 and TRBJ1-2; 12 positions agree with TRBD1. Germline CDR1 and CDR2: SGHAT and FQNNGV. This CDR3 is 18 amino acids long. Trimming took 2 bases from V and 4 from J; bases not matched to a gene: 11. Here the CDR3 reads CASSLRGDRGQTGYGYTF. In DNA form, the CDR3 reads TGTGCCAGCAGCTTAAGAGGGGACAGGGGGCAAACGGGCTATGGCTACACCTTC.

The chain's CDR3 is CASSQRGSGRANNEQFF. In DNA, the CDR3 is TGCGCCAGCAGTCAGAGGGGTAGCGGGAGGGCCAACAATGAGCAGTTCTTC. The J gene is TRBJ2-1, the V gene TRBV5-1, with TRBD2 matching 11 bases. Germline loops: CDR1 SGHRS, CDR2 YFSETQ. This CDR3 spans 17 amino acids. Germline trimming cut 5 bases from V and 5 bases from J; bases unmatched to any gene: 12.

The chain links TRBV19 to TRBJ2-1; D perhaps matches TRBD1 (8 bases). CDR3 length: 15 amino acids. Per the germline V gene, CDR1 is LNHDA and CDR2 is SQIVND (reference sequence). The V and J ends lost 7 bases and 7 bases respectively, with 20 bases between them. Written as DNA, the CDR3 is TGTGCCAGTACCTCAGGGGGCCGGGGGGCGAATGAGCAGTTCTTC. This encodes CASTSGGRGANEQFF.

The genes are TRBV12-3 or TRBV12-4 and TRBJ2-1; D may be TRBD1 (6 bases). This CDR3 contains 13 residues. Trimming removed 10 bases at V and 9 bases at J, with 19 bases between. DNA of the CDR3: TGTGCCACAGCAGAGGCGGTAGGGGGTGAGCAGTTCTTC. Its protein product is CATAEAVGGEQFF.

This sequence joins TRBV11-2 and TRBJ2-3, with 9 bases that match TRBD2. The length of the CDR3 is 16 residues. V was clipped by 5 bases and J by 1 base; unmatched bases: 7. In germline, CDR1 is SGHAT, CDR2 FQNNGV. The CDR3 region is CASSPLSGRRTDTQYF. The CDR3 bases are TGTGCCAGCAGCCCGTTGAGCGGGAGGCGCACAGATACGCAGTATTTT. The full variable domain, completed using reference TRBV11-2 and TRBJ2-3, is EAGVAQSPRYKIIEKRQSVAFWCNPISGHATLYWYQQILGQGPKLLIQFQNNGVVDDSQLPKDRFSAERLKGVDSTLKIQPAKLEDSAVYLCASSPLSGRRTDTQYFGPGTRLTVL.

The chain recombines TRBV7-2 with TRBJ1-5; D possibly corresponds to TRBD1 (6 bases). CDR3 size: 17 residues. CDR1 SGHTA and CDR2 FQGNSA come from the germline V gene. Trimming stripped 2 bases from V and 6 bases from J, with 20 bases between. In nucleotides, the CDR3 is TGTGCCAGCAGCTTACGAGGCGGAGCTGGGGGCGGTCAGCCCCAGCATTTT. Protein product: CASSLRGGAGGGQPQHF. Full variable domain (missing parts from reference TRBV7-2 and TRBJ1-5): GAGVSQSPSNKVTEKGKDVELRCDPISGHTALYWYRQSLGQGLEFLIYFQGNSAPDKSGLPSDRFSAERTGGSVSTLTIQRTQQEDSAVYLCASSLRGGAGGGQPQHFGDGTRLSIL.

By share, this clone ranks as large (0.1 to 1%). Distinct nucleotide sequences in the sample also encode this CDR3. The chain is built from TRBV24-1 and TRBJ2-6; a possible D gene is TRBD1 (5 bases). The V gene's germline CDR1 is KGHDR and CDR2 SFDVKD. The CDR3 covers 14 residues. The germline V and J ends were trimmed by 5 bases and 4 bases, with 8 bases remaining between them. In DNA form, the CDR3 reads TGTGCCACCAGTGGGGGCGCGGGGGCCAACGTCCTGACTTTC. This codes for CATSGGAGANVLTF.

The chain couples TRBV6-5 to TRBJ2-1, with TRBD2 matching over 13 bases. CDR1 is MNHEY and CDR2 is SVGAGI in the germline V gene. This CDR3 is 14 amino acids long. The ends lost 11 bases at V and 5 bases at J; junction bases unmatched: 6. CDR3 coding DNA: TGTGCCGGCCGACTAGCGGGAGGCAACAATGAGCAGTTCTTC. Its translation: CAGRLAGGNNEQFF.

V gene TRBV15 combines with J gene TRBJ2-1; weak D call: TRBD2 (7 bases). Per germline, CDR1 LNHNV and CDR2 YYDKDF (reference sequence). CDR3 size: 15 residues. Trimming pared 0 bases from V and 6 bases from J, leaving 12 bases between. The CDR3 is CATSRDPRGANEQFF. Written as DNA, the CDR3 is TGTGCCACCAGCAGAGACCCACGGGGGGCCAATGAGCAGTTCTTC. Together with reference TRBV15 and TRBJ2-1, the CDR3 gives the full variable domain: DAMVIQNPRYQVTQFGKPVTLSCSQTLNHNVMYWYQQKSSQAPKLLFHYYDKDFNNEADTPDNFQSRRPNTSFCFLDIRSPGLGDTAMYLCATSRDPRGANEQFFGPGTRLTVL.

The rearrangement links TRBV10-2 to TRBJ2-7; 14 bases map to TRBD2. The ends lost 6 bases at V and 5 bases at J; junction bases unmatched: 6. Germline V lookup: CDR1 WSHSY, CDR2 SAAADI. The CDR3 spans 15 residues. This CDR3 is CASRDPGLAGDEQYF. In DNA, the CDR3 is TGCGCCAGCAGAGACCCGGGACTAGCGGGAGACGAGCAGTACTTC.

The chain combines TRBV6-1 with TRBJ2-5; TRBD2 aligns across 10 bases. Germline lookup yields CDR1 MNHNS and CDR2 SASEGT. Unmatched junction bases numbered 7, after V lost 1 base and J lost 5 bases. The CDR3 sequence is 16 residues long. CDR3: CASSEGSSGSGETQYF. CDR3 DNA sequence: TGTGCCAGCAGTGAAGGTTCTAGCGGGAGCGGTGAGACCCAGTACTTC.

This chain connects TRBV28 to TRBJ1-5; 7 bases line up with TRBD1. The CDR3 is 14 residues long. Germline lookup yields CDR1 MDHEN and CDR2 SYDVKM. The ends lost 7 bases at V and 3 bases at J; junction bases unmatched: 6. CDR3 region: CASTLGQANQPQHF. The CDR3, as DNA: TGTGCCAGCACCCTCGGACAGGCCAATCAGCCCCAGCATTTT.